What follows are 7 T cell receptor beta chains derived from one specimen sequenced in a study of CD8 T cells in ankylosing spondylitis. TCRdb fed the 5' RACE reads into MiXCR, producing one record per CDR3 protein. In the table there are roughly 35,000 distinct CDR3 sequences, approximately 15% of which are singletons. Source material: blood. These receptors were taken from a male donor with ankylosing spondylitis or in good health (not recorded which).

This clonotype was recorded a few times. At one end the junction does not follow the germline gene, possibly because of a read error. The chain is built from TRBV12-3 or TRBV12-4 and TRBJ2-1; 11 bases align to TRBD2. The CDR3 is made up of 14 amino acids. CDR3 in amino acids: CASSLAGGLDEQFF. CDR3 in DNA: TGTGCCAGCAGCTTAGCGGGAGGGTTGGATGAGCAGTTCTTC.

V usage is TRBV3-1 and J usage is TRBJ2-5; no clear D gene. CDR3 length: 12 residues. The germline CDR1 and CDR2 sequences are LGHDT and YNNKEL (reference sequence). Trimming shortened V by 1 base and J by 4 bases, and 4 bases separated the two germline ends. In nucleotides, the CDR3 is TGTGCCAGCAGCCAAGTTAGAGAGACCCAGTACTTC. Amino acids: CASSQVRETQYF.

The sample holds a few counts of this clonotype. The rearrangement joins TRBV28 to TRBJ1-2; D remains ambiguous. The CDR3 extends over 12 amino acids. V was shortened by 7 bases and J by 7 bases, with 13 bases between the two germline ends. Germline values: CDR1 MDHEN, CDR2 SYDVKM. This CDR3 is CASNQNDSGYTF. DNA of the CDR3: TGTGCCAGCAACCAAAACGATTCTGGCTACACCTTC.

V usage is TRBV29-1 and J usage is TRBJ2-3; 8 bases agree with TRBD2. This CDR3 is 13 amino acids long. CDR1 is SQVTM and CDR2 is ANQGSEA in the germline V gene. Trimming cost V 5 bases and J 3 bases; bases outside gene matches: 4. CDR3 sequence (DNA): TGCAGCGTTCGCGGGAGGCAGACAGATACGCAGTATTTT. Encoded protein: CSVRGRQTDTQYF.

The CDR3 loop reads CASSRTSGLTGELFF. The CDR3 DNA reads as TGTGCCAGCAGCCGGACTAGCGGGCTGACCGGGGAGCTGTTTTTT. The gene calls are TRBV5-5 and TRBJ2-2; 11 nucleotides match TRBD2. This CDR3 is 15 amino acids long. The J segment lost 5 bases and the V segment lost 4 bases, leaving 4 bases of the junction unmatched. The germline gives CDR1 SGHKS, CDR2 YYEKEE (reference sequence).

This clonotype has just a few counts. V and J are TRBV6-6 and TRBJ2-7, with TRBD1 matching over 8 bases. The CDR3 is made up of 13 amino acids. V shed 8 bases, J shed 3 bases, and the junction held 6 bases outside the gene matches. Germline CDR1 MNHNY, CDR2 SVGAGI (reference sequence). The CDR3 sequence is CASQPGQDYEQYF. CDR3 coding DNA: TGTGCCAGCCAACCGGGACAGGACTACGAGCAGTACTTC.

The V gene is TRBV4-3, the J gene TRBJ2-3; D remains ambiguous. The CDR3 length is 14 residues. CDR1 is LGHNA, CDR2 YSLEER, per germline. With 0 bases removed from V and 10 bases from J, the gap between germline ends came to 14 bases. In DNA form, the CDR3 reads TGCGCCAGCAGCCAAGATCGCGGAAAGGATCCGCAGTATTTT. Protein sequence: CASSQDRGKDPQYF.